The entry below describes one TCR beta chain. CDR3 size: 13 residues. Per germline, CDR1 MNHNY and CDR2 SVGAGI (reference sequence). V trimming: 5 bases; J trimming: 6 bases; junction bases outside the gene matches: 3. These data come from a study of T cell changes during pregnancy in multiple sclerosis. The data were produced by immunoSEQ multiplex PCR, yet TCRdb's version contains in-frame clones alone and is incomplete. This table has fewer than 50,000 clones, roughly nine tenths appearing once. This specimen consisted of peripheral blood, obtained in the second trimester of pregnancy. The receptor was derived from a female donor in good health, enrolled as a control in a pregnancy study. The V call is TRBV6-6, the J call TRBJ1-5, with TRBD1 identical over 8 bases. CDR3 sequence reads: CASSTGGSQPQHF. The DNA of the CDR3 is TGTGCCAGCAGTACAGGGGGTAGTCAGCCCCAGCATTTT.